Below, 14 T cell receptor beta chains from the same sample are listed, as sequenced in a study of blood T cell repertoires in COVID-19. Sequencing used immunoSEQ multiplex PCR; TCRdb keeps in-frame clones, though not all of them. The profile covers tens of thousands of clones, with roughly 91% appearing a single time and 13% taken by the ten largest. The sample consisted of peripheral blood. Source of these receptors: a human donor in a cohort sampled during active COVID-19. The donor label of this sample is uncertain.

This chain uses TRBV2 with TRBJ2-7, with 9 nucleotides matching TRBD2. CDR3 size: 15 residues. V shed 4 bases and J 2 bases; nucleotides not matched to a gene: 6. The V gene's germline CDR1 is SNHLY and CDR2 FYNNEI. The CDR3 bases are TGTGCCAGCAGTGGGCCCCTAGCGGGGCCCTACGAGCAGTACTTC. This encodes CASSGPLAGPYEQYF.

The chain has TRBV5-1 and TRBJ2-2; tentatively, D is TRBD2 (6 bases). V lost 2 bases and J 9 bases, leaving 11 bases between the germline ends. The CDR3 runs 13 residues. Per the germline V gene, CDR1 is SGHRS and CDR2 is YFSETQ. The CDR3 DNA reads as TGCGCCAGCAGCTTTGGAGGGAGGAGGGAGCTGTTTTTT. It is translated as CASSFGGRRELFF.

The CDR3 reads CASSESLIAYNEQFF. The CDR3, as DNA: TGTGCCAGCAGTGAAAGTCTAATTGCCTACAATGAGCAGTTCTTC. V usage is TRBV25-1 and J usage is TRBJ2-1, with unresolved D. The germline CDR1 and CDR2 sequences are MGHDK and SYGVNS. The CDR3 has 15 amino acids. V lost 2 bases and J 2 bases, leaving 10 bases between the germline ends.

In this sample, this clone turned up a few times. In DNA, the CDR3 is TGTGCCAGCAGAGCAACCGGGACTGCTAACACTGAAGCTTTCTTT. Protein: CASRATGTANTEAFF. The chain combines TRBV2 with TRBJ1-1, with TRBD1 as a possible D gene (5 bases). The CDR3 loop spans 15 amino acids. V was clipped by 6 bases and J by 2 bases, with 16 bases between them. The germline V gene encodes CDR1 SNHLY and CDR2 FYNNEI.

The chain combines TRBV28 with TRBJ2-5; D is possibly TRBD2 (5 bases). This CDR3 has 12 amino acids. Looked up from germline, CDR1 is MDHEN and CDR2 is SYDVKM. The V end was cut by 6 bases, the J end by 7 bases, with 12 bases between. DNA for the CDR3: TGTGCCAGCAGATCCGGGATAGGGACCCAGTACTTC. Its translation: CASRSGIGTQYF.

The CDR3 loop is CASSQGGLRFGEQYF. In DNA, the CDR3 is TGCGCCAGCAGCCAAGGGGGGCTACGATTCGGCGAGCAGTACTTC. The rearrangement joins TRBV4-1 to TRBJ2-7, with a possible D match to TRBD1 (6 bases). The CDR3 is 15 amino acids. CDR1 is MGHRA and CDR2 is YSYEKL in the germline V gene. V was shortened by 1 base and J by 6 bases, with 16 bases between the two germline ends.

The DNA for the CDR3 is TGTGCCAGCAGGCGGTCAGGGGAGCAGTTCTTC. Its translation is CASRRSGEQFF. The rearrangement uses TRBV12-3 or TRBV12-4 and TRBJ2-1; a weak D match, TRBD1 (5 bases). The CDR3 has 11 residues. The V gene lost 6 bases and the J gene lost 10 bases, with 10 bases spanning the gap.

This clone was found once. The chain joins TRBV21-1 to TRBJ1-1. TRBV21-1 is deemed a pseudogene. CDR3 size: 16 residues. The CDR3 loop is CASSIAVATIRTEAFF. CDR3 bases: TGTGCCAGCAGTATAGCTGTAGCCACAATTCGCACTGAAGCTTTCTTT.

As for this clone: Relative to the germline gene, one junction end is altered; a read error may explain this. The chain couples TRBV5-1 to TRBJ1-4; 9 positions match TRBD1. The CDR3 is 17 amino acids. CDR1 is SGHRS, CDR2 YFSETQ, per germline. In DNA form, the CDR3 reads TGCGCCAACAGCTTAAGTCCACAGGGGGCCCTGAATGAAAAACTGTTTTTT. Its translation: CANSLSPQGALNEKLFF.

This clone appeared a single time. The V call is TRBV7-8, the J call TRBJ1-2; tentative D call: TRBD1 (6 bases). The germline V gene has CDR1 SGHVS and CDR2 FQNEAQ. CDR3 length: 15 amino acids. Trimming took off 5 bases at V and 8 bases at J, with 21 bases between the two ends. CDR3 DNA: TGTGCCAGCAGCCCCCGGCCGGGCAGGGGCGACGGCTACACCTTC. As protein: CASSPRPGRGDGYTF. The complete variable domain, with remaining parts taken from reference TRBV7-8 and TRBJ1-2, reads GAGVSQSPRYKVAKRGQDVALRCDPISGHVSLFWYQQALGQGPEFLTYFQNEAQLDKSGLPSDRFFAERPEGSVSTLKIQRTQQEDSAVYLCASSPRPGRGDGYTFGSGTRLTVV.

The chain couples TRBV27 to TRBJ2-1, with 9 bases aligning to TRBD2. This CDR3 has 18 residues. Unmatched junction bases numbered 12, after V lost 3 bases and J lost 3 bases. Germline V gene data show CDR1 as MNHEY and CDR2 as SMNVEV (reference sequence). Here the CDR3 DNA reads TGTGCCAGCAGTTTGGGGCTAGCGGGGACCCTACGCTACAATGAGCAGTTCTTC. It is translated as CASSLGLAGTLRYNEQFF.

For the CDR3, the DNA is TGTGCCTGGAACCCGGGGCAGGGGGCTACCTACGAGCAGTACTTC. Translated, it gives CAWNPGQGATYEQYF. This sequence joins TRBV30 and TRBJ2-7; 8 positions match TRBD1. In germline, CDR1 is GTSNPN, CDR2 SVGIG (reference sequence). V shed 4 bases, J shed 2 bases, and the junction held 10 bases outside the gene matches. CDR3 length: 15 residues.

For the CDR3, the DNA is TGTGCCAGTAGTAAGATAGCAGGGGGCACTGAAGCTTTCTTT. Protein product: CASSKIAGGTEAFF. The chain employs TRBV19 and TRBJ1-1; 7 positions match TRBD1. The CDR3 runs to 14 residues. The junction had 6 bases not matched to a gene; V was cut back by 4 bases and J by 4 bases. Per germline, CDR1 LNHDA and CDR2 SQIVND (reference sequence).

The rearrangement joins TRBV9 to TRBJ1-4; D unresolved. The V gene lost 4 bases and the J gene lost 7 bases, with 17 bases spanning the gap. Germline V CDR1 and CDR2: SGDLS, YYNGEE. The CDR3 runs to 15 residues. As DNA, the CDR3 is TGTGCCAGCAGCAATGGCCATCCTCGAGGTGAAAAACTGTTTTTT. It yields the protein CASSNGHPRGEKLFF. The whole variable domain, filled in from reference TRBV9 and TRBJ1-4, reads DSGVTQTPKHLITATGQRVTLRCSPRSGDLSVYWYQQSLDQGLQFLIQYYNGEERAKGNILERFSAQQFPDLHSELNLSSLELGDSALYFCASSNGHPRGEKLFFGSGTQLSVL.